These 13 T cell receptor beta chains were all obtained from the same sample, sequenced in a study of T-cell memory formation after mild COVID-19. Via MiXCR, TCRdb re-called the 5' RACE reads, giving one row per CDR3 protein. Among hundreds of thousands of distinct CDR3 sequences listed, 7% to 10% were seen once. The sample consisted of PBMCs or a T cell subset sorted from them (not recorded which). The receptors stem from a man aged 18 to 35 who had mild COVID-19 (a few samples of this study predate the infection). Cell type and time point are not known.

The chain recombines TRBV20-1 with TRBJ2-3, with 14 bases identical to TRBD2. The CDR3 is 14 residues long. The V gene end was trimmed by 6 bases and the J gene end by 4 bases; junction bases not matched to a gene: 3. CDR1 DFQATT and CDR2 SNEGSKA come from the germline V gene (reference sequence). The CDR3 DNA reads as TGCAGTGCGGCGACTAGCGGGGGGGCAGATACGCAGTATTTT. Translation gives CSAATSGGADTQYF.

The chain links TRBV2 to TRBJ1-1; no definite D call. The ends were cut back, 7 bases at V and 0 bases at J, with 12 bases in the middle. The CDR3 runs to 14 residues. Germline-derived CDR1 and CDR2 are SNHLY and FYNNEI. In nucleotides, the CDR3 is TGTGCCAGCATCGCCCCGGGGATGAACACTGAAGCTTTCTTT. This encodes CASIAPGMNTEAFF.

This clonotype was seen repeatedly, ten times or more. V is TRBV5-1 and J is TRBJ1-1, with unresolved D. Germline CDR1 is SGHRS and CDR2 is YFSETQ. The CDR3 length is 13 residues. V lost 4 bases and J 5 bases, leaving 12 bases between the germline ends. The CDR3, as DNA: TGCGCCAGCAGCCCGAGGGTCGAGACTGAAGCTTTCTTT. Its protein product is CASSPRVETEAFF.

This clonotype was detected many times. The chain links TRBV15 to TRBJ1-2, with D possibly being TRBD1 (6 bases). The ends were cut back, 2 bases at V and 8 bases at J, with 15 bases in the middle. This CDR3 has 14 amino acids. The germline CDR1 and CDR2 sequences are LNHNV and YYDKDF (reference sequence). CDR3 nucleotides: TGTGCCACCAGCAGAACTTTCGGGGGGCAAGGCTACACCTTC. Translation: CATSRTFGGQGYTF.

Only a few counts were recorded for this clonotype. CDR3 region: CASSLGKGMSYEQYF. The CDR3 region has the DNA TGTGCCAGCAGCTTGGGGAAGGGGATGTCCTACGAGCAGTACTTC. V usage is TRBV5-6 and J usage is TRBJ2-7, with D perhaps TRBD1 (5 bases). Germline V gene sequence: CDR1 SGHDT, CDR2 YYEEEE. V shed 0 bases and J shed 1 base, with 11 bases lying between them. This CDR3 region has 15 residues.

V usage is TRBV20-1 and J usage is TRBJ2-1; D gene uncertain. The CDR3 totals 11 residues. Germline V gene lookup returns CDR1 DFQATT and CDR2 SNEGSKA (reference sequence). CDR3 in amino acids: CSPIPGSEQFF. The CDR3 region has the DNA TGCAGCCCAATTCCCGGGTCTGAGCAGTTCTTC.

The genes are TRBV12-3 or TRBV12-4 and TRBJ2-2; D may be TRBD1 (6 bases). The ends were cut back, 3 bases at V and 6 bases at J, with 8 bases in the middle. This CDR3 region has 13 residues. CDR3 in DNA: TGTGCCAGCAGTTTGGGGGCCTCCGGGGAGCTGTTTTTT. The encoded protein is CASSLGASGELFF.

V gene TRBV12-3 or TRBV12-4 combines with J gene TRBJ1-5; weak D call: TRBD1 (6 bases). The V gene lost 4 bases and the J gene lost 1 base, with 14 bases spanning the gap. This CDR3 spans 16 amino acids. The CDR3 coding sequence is TGTGCCAGCAGTTCCATATCAGGGGTCAGCAATCAGCCCCAGCATTTT. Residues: CASSSISGVSNQPQHF.

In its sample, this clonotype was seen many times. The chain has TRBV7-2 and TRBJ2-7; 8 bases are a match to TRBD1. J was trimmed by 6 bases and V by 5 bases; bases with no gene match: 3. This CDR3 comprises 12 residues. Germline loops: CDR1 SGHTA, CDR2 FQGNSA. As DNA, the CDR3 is TGTGCCAGCAGCCCAGACAGGGGCGAGCAGTACTTC. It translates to CASSPDRGEQYF.

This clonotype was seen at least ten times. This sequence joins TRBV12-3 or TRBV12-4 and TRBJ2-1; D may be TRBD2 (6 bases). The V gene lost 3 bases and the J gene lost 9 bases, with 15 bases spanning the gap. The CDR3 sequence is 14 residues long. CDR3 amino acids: CASSFAGFEGEQFF. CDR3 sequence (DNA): TGTGCCAGCAGTTTCGCGGGATTCGAGGGTGAGCAGTTCTTC.

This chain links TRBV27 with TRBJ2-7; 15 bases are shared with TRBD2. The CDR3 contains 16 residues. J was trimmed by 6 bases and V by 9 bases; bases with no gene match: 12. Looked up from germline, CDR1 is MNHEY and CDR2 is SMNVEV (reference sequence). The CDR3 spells CARTSGTSGGLREQYV. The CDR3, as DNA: TGTGCCAGGACCTCAGGGACTAGCGGGGGGCTCCGCGAGCAGTACGTC.

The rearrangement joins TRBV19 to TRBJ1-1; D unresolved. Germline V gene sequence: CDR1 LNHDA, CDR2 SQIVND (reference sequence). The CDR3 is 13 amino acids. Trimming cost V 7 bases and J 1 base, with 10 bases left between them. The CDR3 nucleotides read TGTGCCAGTAATTTGGGTGCGAACACTGAAGCTTTCTTT. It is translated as CASNLGANTEAFF.

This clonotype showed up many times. CDR3: CASSLGGTRTDTQYF. For the CDR3, the DNA is TGTGCCAGCAGCTTAGGGGGGACACGCACAGATACGCAGTATTTT. The rearrangement uses TRBV11-2 and TRBJ2-3; D might be TRBD1 (6 bases). Trimming shortened V by 1 base and J by 1 base, and 9 bases separated the two germline ends. Germline V gives CDR1 SGHAT, CDR2 FQNNGV. This CDR3 region has 15 residues.